These 20 T cell receptor beta chains came from one sample sequenced in a study of shared clonotypes between healthy human individuals. Data came from immunoSEQ multiplex PCR; TCRdb stores just in-frame clones and leaves some out. The data contain about 1 million clones, about 80% of them singletons. Specimen: memory CD4+ T cells sorted from blood. Sample subset: CD45RA-negative fraction. All receptors come from a man in his late teens or twenties in good health.

The rearrangement uses TRBV18 and TRBJ2-7; possibly TRBD1 for D (5 bases). V lost 4 bases and J lost 12, with 25 bases in between. Germline assignment: CDR1 KGHSH and CDR2 LQKENI. CDR3 length equals 15 residues. The CDR3 coding sequence is TGTGCCAGCTCACGACCTGGAGACAGAGGTCCTGGGCTGTACTTC. Its translation: CASSRPGDRGPGLYF.

The chain carries TRBV27 and TRBJ2-5; D may be TRBD2 (6 bases). Between the trimmed V and J ends, which lost 7 bases and 2 bases, there was a span of 17 bases. The CDR3 runs 15 residues. The germline V gene has CDR1 MNHEY and CDR2 SMNVEV (reference sequence). The CDR3 spells CASKESRGVQETQYF. The CDR3 DNA sequence: TGTGCCAGCAAGGAGTCGCGGGGAGTACAAGAGACCCAGTACTTC.

The CDR3 DNA reads TGCGCCAGCAGCCTGAAGACTAGCGGCTACAATGAGCAGTTCTTC. Its translation is CASSLKTSGYNEQFF. This chain links TRBV5-1 with TRBJ2-1; 9 bases map to TRBD2. Germline assignment: CDR1 SGHRS and CDR2 YFSETQ. V dropped 4 bases and J dropped 3; count of bases not matched to a gene: 5. This CDR3 is built from 15 residues.

This rearrangement joins TRBV6-5 to TRBJ1-2; a weak D match, TRBD1 (5 bases). The CDR3 is made up of 15 amino acids. V was trimmed by 4 bases and J by 7 bases, leaving 19 bases between them. The germline V gene encodes CDR1 MNHEY and CDR2 SVGAGI. Here the CDR3 reads CASSSPGASRGGYTF. In DNA, the CDR3 is TGTGCCAGCAGTTCGCCCGGGGCCTCGAGGGGTGGCTACACCTTC.

This chain connects TRBV15 to TRBJ2-1; D assignment may be TRBD1 or TRBD2 (7 bases each). This CDR3 has 18 amino acids. V lost 0 bases, J lost 7 bases, and 22 bases lay in between. The germline V gene has CDR1 LNHNV and CDR2 YYDKDF (reference sequence). CDR3 coding DNA: TGTGCCACCAGCAGAGATCCCCTGGGAGGGGGCAATGGGAATGAGCAGTTCTTC. Protein sequence: CATSRDPLGGGNGNEQFF.

V and J are TRBV7-2 and TRBJ2-7, with a possible D match to TRBD1 (5 bases). Trimming stripped 4 bases from V and 6 bases from J, with 28 bases between. Looked up from germline, CDR1 is SGHTA and CDR2 is FQGNSA. The CDR3 length is 18 residues. The CDR3 DNA reads TGTGCCAGCAGCTCAGTCCGCATAGGGGTGAACGGGCTAGGCGAGCAGTACTTC. Its protein product is CASSSVRIGVNGLGEQYF.

This rearrangement joins TRBV5-1 to TRBJ1-3, with D unresolved. This CDR3 region has 15 residues. Germline CDR1 reads SGHRS; CDR2 reads YFSETQ. V was shortened by 5 bases and J by 0 bases, with 12 bases between the two germline ends. The CDR3 reads CASSPSGNSGNTIYF. In nucleotides, the CDR3 is TGCGCCAGCAGTCCCTCTGGGAACTCTGGAAACACCATATATTTT.

CDR3 amino acids: CASSLLAGGPETQYF. The CDR3 bases are TGTGCCAGCAGCTTACTAGCGGGAGGGCCAGAGACCCAGTACTTC. The chain combines TRBV7-6 with TRBJ2-5; 12 positions agree with TRBD2. The CDR3 runs 15 residues. The germline CDR1 and CDR2 sequences are SGHVS and FNYEAQ. V dropped 2 bases and J dropped 4; count of bases not matched to a gene: 2.

On this clone: A much larger clone is a single base away; this may be a read error. This same CDR3 is encoded by further DNA sequences in the sample. This chain uses TRBV7-2 with TRBJ2-1; D is unclear. Trimming removed 5 bases at V and 5 bases at J, with 4 bases between. The CDR3 contains 11 residues. Germline V gives CDR1 SGHTA, CDR2 FQGNSA. CDR3 protein: CASSIHNEQFF. As DNA, the CDR3 is TGTGCCAGCAGCATCCACAATGAGCAGTTCTTC.

This clone was counted a single time. The genes are TRBV5-1 and TRBJ2-1, with D possibly matching TRBD1 (6 bases). This CDR3 is 15 amino acids long. With 5 bases removed from V and 0 bases from J, the gap between germline ends came to 12 bases. Per germline, CDR1 SGHRS and CDR2 YFSETQ. Here the CDR3 reads CASSFGQSSYNEQFF. Written as DNA, the CDR3 is TGCGCCAGCAGTTTCGGACAGAGCTCCTACAATGAGCAGTTCTTC.

The table lists this clone with a count of one. The rearrangement uses TRBV27 and TRBJ1-3, with D hard to call. The V end was cut by 1 base, the J end by 0 bases, with 7 bases between. Germline CDR1 reads MNHEY; CDR2 reads SMNVEV (reference sequence). The CDR3 sequence is 15 residues long. The CDR3 nucleotides are TGTGCCAGCAGTTTATTGGGCCTCTCTGGAAACACCATATATTTT. It is translated as CASSLLGLSGNTIYF.

The rearrangement uses TRBV5-4 and TRBJ2-5, with 14 bases lining up with TRBD2. Germline lookup yields CDR1 SGHNT and CDR2 YYREEE (reference sequence). V shed 3 bases and J 5 bases; nucleotides not matched to a gene: 6. The CDR3 totals 16 residues. The CDR3 DNA is TGTGCCAGCAGCTCACGGACTAGCGGGGGGCAGGAGACCCAGTACTTC. Its protein product is CASSSRTSGGQETQYF.

This chain links TRBV5-1 with TRBJ1-1, with D perhaps matching TRBD1 (6 bases). CDR3 length: 15 residues. Per the germline V gene, CDR1 is SGHRS and CDR2 is YFSETQ. The ends were cut back, 4 bases at V and 2 bases at J, with 15 bases in the middle. The CDR3 loop is CASSPFAGANTEAFF. For the CDR3, the DNA is TGCGCCAGCAGCCCCTTTGCGGGGGCAAACACTGAAGCTTTCTTT.

J is TRBJ1-2 and V is TRBV11-2; maybe TRBD1 (5 bases). Germline V gene sequence: CDR1 SGHAT, CDR2 FQNNGV. V was trimmed by 0 bases and J by 7 bases, leaving 18 bases between them. The CDR3 sequence is 16 residues long. CDR3 nucleotide sequence: TGTGCCAGCAGCTTAGATCGGGACGCCCTGGCAGGTGGCTACACCTTC. It is translated as CASSLDRDALAGGYTF.

A few counts support this clone. This sequence joins TRBV7-3 and TRBJ2-1; 12 bases map to TRBD2. The CDR3 is made up of 17 amino acids. Germline CDR1 SGHTA, CDR2 FQGTGA. The junction had 5 bases not matched to a gene; V was cut back by 5 bases and J by 0 bases. The CDR3 is CASSGSTSGGSYNEQFF. CDR3 in DNA: TGTGCCAGCAGCGGATCGACTAGCGGGGGCTCCTACAATGAGCAGTTCTTC.

The rearrangement links TRBV14 to TRBJ2-7, with 8 bases that match TRBD1. The CDR3 covers 14 residues. Germline V gene sequence: CDR1 SGHDN, CDR2 FVKESK. The V gene end was trimmed by 2 bases and the J gene end by 7 bases; junction bases not matched to a gene: 7. In nucleotides, the CDR3 is TGTGCCAGCAGCCAAAGGACAGGGTCGAGGGAGCAGTACTTC. It translates to CASSQRTGSREQYF.

V and J are TRBV5-4 and TRBJ1-1; TRBD1 aligns across 8 bases. The CDR3 length is 16 residues. Germline CDR1 SGHNT, CDR2 YYREEE (reference sequence). Germline trimming cut 4 bases from V and 2 bases from J; bases unmatched to any gene: 10. CDR3 residues: CASSGISGTGNTEAFF. Here the CDR3 DNA reads TGTGCCAGCAGCGGCATCTCCGGGACAGGCAACACTGAAGCTTTCTTT.

The V call is TRBV27, the J call TRBJ1-5; D not resolved. The germline gives CDR1 MNHEY, CDR2 SMNVEV (reference sequence). This CDR3 comprises 14 residues. V was trimmed by 4 bases and J by 6 bases, leaving 13 bases between them. The CDR3 DNA follows: TGTGCCAGCAGTTCGGCGGGAGGAGTTCAGCCCCAGCATTTT. Encoded protein: CASSSAGGVQPQHF.

The rearrangement uses TRBV10-3 and TRBJ1-6, with 7 nucleotides matching TRBD1. With 9 bases clipped from V and 13 bases from J, the junction kept 6 bases outside the gene matches. Germline lookup yields CDR1 ENHRY and CDR2 SYGVKD. The CDR3 totals 11 residues. CDR3 amino acids: CAIGGGGPLHF. CDR3 DNA sequence: TGTGCCATTGGAGGGGGCGGGCCCCTCCACTTT.

The gene calls are TRBV5-6 and TRBJ2-1; a possible D gene is TRBD1 (6 bases). V was trimmed by 0 bases and J by 8 bases, leaving 21 bases between them. This CDR3 region has 17 residues. Germline-derived CDR1 and CDR2 are SGHDT and YYEEEE. CDR3 sequence (DNA): TGTGCCAGCAGCTTGGCCTCCTCGGGGCCGTACAGGGATGAGCAGTTCTTC. This sequence encodes CASSLASSGPYRDEQFF. Based on the CDR3 plus reference TRBV5-6 and TRBJ2-1, the full variable domain is DAGVTQSPTHLIKTRGQQVTLRCSPKSGHDTVSWYQQALGQGPQFIFQYYEEEERQRGNFPDRFSGHQFPNYSSELNVNALLLGDSALYLCASSLASSGPYRDEQFFGPGTRLTVL.